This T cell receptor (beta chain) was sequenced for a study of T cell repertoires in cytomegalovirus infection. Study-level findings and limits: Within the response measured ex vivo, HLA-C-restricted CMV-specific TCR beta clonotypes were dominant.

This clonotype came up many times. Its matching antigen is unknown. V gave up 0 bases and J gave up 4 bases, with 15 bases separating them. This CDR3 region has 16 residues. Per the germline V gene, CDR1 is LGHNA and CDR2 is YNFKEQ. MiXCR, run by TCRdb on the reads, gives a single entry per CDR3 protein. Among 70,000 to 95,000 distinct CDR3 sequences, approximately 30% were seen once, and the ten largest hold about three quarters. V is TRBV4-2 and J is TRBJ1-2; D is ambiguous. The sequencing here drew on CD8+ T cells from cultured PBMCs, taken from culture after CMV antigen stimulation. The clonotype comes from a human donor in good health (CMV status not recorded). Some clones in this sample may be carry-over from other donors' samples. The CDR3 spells CASSQDREGATYGYTF. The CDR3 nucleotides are TGTGCCAGCAGCCAAGATCGGGAGGGCGCGACCTATGGCTACACCTTC.